This TCR beta chain was sequenced during a study of blood T cell repertoires in COVID-19. Study in general: The samples span acute and convalescent COVID-19 from the United States, Italy and Spain.

There are a few counts of this clone. Only in-frame clones appear in the TCRdb table, and some are missing; sequencing was by immunoSEQ multiplex PCR. The repertoire holds a few hundred thousand clones, less than 90% seen once, with around 5.1% in the top ten. Input material: PBMCs or T cells enriched from blood (not recorded which). The origin of this receptor is a woman aged 50 to 65 who had recovered from COVID-19.

DNA of the CDR3: TGTGCCAGCTCACCATATACTACAGGGATGAATCAGCCCCAGCATTTT. Translated, it gives CASSPYTTGMNQPQHF. This chain uses TRBV18 with TRBJ1-5; D perhaps matches TRBD1 (6 bases). Trimming left V 2 bases short and J 4 bases short, with 15 bases between. This CDR3 comprises 16 residues. CDR1 is KGHSH, CDR2 LQKENI, per germline.